These 21 T cell receptor beta chains came from one sample sequenced in a study of OX40 agonist ivuxolimab in advanced cancers. Profiling relied on immunoSEQ multiplex PCR, and the TCRdb table lists in-frame clones only, not all of them. The sample records roughly 62,000 clones, 84% being singletons. The material was CD4+ or CD8+ T cells sorted from blood, obtained in a trial of the OX40 agonist ivuxolimab. The receptors were sampled from an adult with an advanced solid tumor such as melanoma, head and neck, liver or kidney cancer.

As concerns this clone: The same CDR3 also results from other DNA sequences found in this sample. The V call is TRBV6-1, the J call TRBJ1-2; D is undetermined. Per the germline V gene, CDR1 is MNHNS and CDR2 is SASEGT. V was trimmed by 0 bases and J by 4 bases, leaving 9 bases between them. The CDR3 runs to 14 residues. As DNA, the CDR3 is TGTGCCAGCAGTGAAGCCCGGACGGTCTATGGCTACACCTTC. The encoded protein is CASSEARTVYGYTF.

The CDR3 DNA sequence: TGCAGTGCCGGGTCCACAGATACGCAGTATTTT. It translates to CSAGSTDTQYF. The V and J genes are TRBV20-1 and TRBJ2-3; D is undetermined. V lost 6 bases, J lost 2 bases, and 6 bases lay in between. From germline, CDR1 is DFQATT and CDR2 SNEGSKA (reference sequence). The CDR3 loop spans 11 amino acids.

This chain joins TRBV2 and TRBJ1-1, with TRBD1 matching over 11 bases. The CDR3 totals 15 residues. CDR1 and CDR2 from the germline V gene are SNHLY and FYNNEI. The V and J ends lost 1 base and 4 bases, in that order; junction bases with no gene match: 2. CDR3 coding DNA: TGTGCCAGCAGTGAAGTTGGACAGGGGGCCACTGAAGCTTTCTTT. This codes for CASSEVGQGATEAFF.

This sequence joins TRBV11-3 and TRBJ2-5, with 8 bases matching TRBD1. Per germline, CDR1 SGHNT and CDR2 YENEEA. Trimming at V came to 5 bases and at J to 5 bases, leaving 10 bases not matched to a gene. The CDR3 has 15 amino acids. The CDR3 region has the DNA TGTGCCAGCAGCCCCCGGCAGGGGGCTTTGGAGACCCAGTACTTC. It yields the protein CASSPRQGALETQYF.

J is TRBJ2-1 and V is TRBV9; D possibly corresponds to TRBD1 (6 bases). The CDR3 spans 15 residues. Trimming shortened V by 3 bases and J by 4 bases, and 14 bases separated the two germline ends. CDR1 and CDR2 (germline): SGDLS, YYNGEE. Here the CDR3 reads CASSEAGTPYNEQFF. The DNA of the CDR3 is TGTGCCAGCAGCGAAGCCGGGACACCGTACAATGAGCAGTTCTTC.

The genes are TRBV9 and TRBJ2-2; 10 positions match TRBD2. This CDR3 is built from 18 residues. Germline V CDR1 and CDR2: SGDLS, YYNGEE. Unmatched junction bases numbered 12, after V lost 3 bases and J lost 4 bases. The CDR3: CASSAPGGTSETTGELFF. The CDR3 DNA follows: TGTGCCAGCAGCGCCCCCGGGGGGACTAGCGAAACCACCGGGGAGCTGTTTTTT. The variable domain in full, completed from reference TRBV9 and TRBJ2-2, reads DSGVTQTPKHLITATGQRVTLRCSPRSGDLSVYWYQQSLDQGLQFLIQYYNGEERAKGNILERFSAQQFPDLHSELNLSSLELGDSALYFCASSAPGGTSETTGELFFGEGSRLTVL.

The genes are TRBV7-2 and TRBJ2-7; D ambiguous. Germline V gene data show CDR1 as SGHTA and CDR2 as FQGNSA. Trimming left V 1 base short and J 2 bases short, with 18 bases between. CDR3 size: 17 residues. In nucleotides, the CDR3 is TGTGCCAGCAGCTTAGTCGGCGGCCCGTCATCCACCTACGAGCAGTACTTC. Amino acid sequence: CASSLVGGPSSTYEQYF. Full variable domain (remainder filled in from reference TRBV7-2 and TRBJ2-7): GAGVSQSPSNKVTEKGKDVELRCDPISGHTALYWYRQSLGQGLEFLIYFQGNSAPDKSGLPSDRFSAERTGGSVSTLTIQRTQQEDSAVYLCASSLVGGPSSTYEQYFGPGTRLTVT.

The chain carries TRBV2 and TRBJ2-7; weak D call: TRBD1 (6 bases). Trimming removed 8 bases at V and 6 bases at J, with 17 bases between. CDR1 SNHLY and CDR2 FYNNEI come from the germline V gene. This CDR3 is 13 amino acids long. The CDR3 DNA is TGTGCCAGCTTGGGGGCAGGCCTCTCCGAGCAGTACTTC. Translating gives CASLGAGLSEQYF.

This clone has a handful of counts. V is TRBV9 and J is TRBJ1-5; D possibly corresponds to TRBD1 (5 bases). Trimming took 2 bases from V and 5 from J, leaving 8 bases between them. CDR1 is SGDLS, CDR2 YYNGEE, per germline. The CDR3 length is 13 residues. The CDR3 region is CASSVRDHQPQHF. The CDR3 DNA follows: TGTGCCAGCAGCGTCAGGGACCATCAGCCCCAGCATTTT.

The table lists this clone with a few counts. CDR3 in DNA: TGTGCCAGCAGCAAAGCTCCTCCTAGGCAGACGTGGGAGCAGTACTTC. This gives the protein CASSKAPPRQTWEQYF. J is TRBJ2-7 and V is TRBV21-1; TRBD2 reflects the table's D call only, with no check against the DNA. TRBV21-1 counts as a pseudogene. This CDR3 region has 16 residues.

The chain recombines TRBV5-4 with TRBJ1-1; 7 bases are shared with TRBD1. Germline-derived CDR1 and CDR2 are SGHNT and YYREEE (reference sequence). The length of the CDR3 is 14 residues. V dropped 2 bases and J dropped 4; count of bases not matched to a gene: 5. The CDR3 DNA follows: TGTGCCAGCAGCTTACAGGGGCCCCTCACTGAAGCTTTCTTT. It translates to CASSLQGPLTEAFF.

The rearrangement uses TRBV6-1 and TRBJ2-3, with TRBD1 matching over 7 bases. After removal of 6 bases from V and 4 bases from J, the junction contained 7 bases not matched to a gene. The CDR3 runs 14 residues. The germline V gene has CDR1 MNHNS and CDR2 SASEGT. The CDR3 DNA is TGTGCCAGCAGAAGACAGGGAGCGGCAGATACGCAGTATTTT. Residues: CASRRQGAADTQYF.

The chain carries TRBV6-5 and TRBJ2-1; the match to TRBD2 covers 13 bases. The trim removed 4 bases at V and 6 bases at J, leaving 6 bases unmatched. The CDR3 length is 16 residues. In germline, CDR1 is MNHEY, CDR2 SVGAGI. The CDR3 protein is CASSFTSGRASNEQFF. CDR3 nucleotide sequence: TGTGCCAGCAGTTTTACTAGCGGGAGGGCCTCCAATGAGCAGTTCTTC.

The V gene is TRBV14, the J gene TRBJ1-6; D ambiguous. Germline lookup yields CDR1 SGHDN and CDR2 FVKESK. The CDR3 extends over 14 amino acids. V lost 1 base and J lost 10, with 11 bases in between. The CDR3 region is CASSQGRVWSPLHF. CDR3 nucleotide sequence: TGTGCCAGCAGCCAAGGTCGGGTATGGTCACCCCTCCACTTT.

V usage is TRBV2 and J usage is TRBJ1-3, with unresolved D. Germline lookup yields CDR1 SNHLY and CDR2 FYNNEI. The CDR3 is 14 residues long. V was trimmed by 8 bases and J by 4 bases, leaving 15 bases between them. The CDR3 DNA reads as TGTGCCAGCCAGACCGCCTCAGAAGGAAACACCATATATTTT. Translated, it gives CASQTASEGNTIYF.

This chain links TRBV29-1 with TRBJ2-3, with D perhaps TRBD2 (6 bases). This CDR3 region has 15 residues. The ends were cut back, 1 base at V and 2 bases at J, with 13 bases in the middle. Germline loops: CDR1 SQVTM, CDR2 ANQGSEA. In nucleotides, the CDR3 is TGCAGCGTTGAAGGGGGGGAGTATTCCACAGATACGCAGTATTTT. Translating it yields CSVEGGEYSTDTQYF.

The rearrangement uses TRBV5-1 and TRBJ2-5; 9 nucleotides agree with TRBD2. The J call may not be correct, given that the DNA end is closer to TRBJ2-7. The V gene's germline CDR1 is SGHRS and CDR2 YFSETQ. The CDR3 has 17 amino acids. The CDR3 bases are TGCGCCAGCAGCTCCCAGGGACCGGGACTAGCAGGGGTCGAGCAGTACTTC. This sequence encodes CASSSQGPGLAGVEQYF.

This clone was recorded once. This chain joins TRBV2 and TRBJ1-5; possible D gene TRBD1, 6 bases. CDR1 and CDR2 from the germline V gene are SNHLY and FYNNEI. V was trimmed by 6 bases and J by 1 base, leaving 13 bases between them. The CDR3 contains 15 residues. Here the CDR3 DNA reads TGTGCCAGCAGCCAACAGGGTACGAGCAATCAGCCCCAGCATTTT. Protein: CASSQQGTSNQPQHF.

The rearrangement links TRBV6-1 to TRBJ2-3, with 7 nucleotides matching TRBD1. Germline V lookup: CDR1 MNHNS, CDR2 SASEGT. The length of the CDR3 is 19 residues. Losses at the gene ends were 1 base for V and 2 bases for J; bases not matched to a gene: 15. The CDR3 DNA reads TGTGCCAGCAGTGAAGGGGAGTTTATTGGGACAGAGTACACAGATACGCAGTATTTT. Amino acid sequence: CASSEGEFIGTEYTDTQYF.

The sample holds one count of this clone. This chain connects TRBV6-5 to TRBJ1-2, with D possibly TRBD1 on 6 matching bases. The CDR3 is made up of 14 amino acids. V gave up 4 bases and J gave up 5 bases, with 14 bases separating them. Germline CDR1 and CDR2: MNHEY and SVGAGI. The CDR3 loop is CASSSRGGRYGYTF. CDR3 nucleotides: TGTGCCAGCAGTTCAAGGGGGGGGCGATATGGCTACACCTTC.

The V gene is TRBV4-2, the J gene TRBJ2-1, with D unclear. V shed 3 bases and J shed 7 bases, with 10 bases lying between them. CDR3 length equals 13 residues. CDR1 and CDR2 (germline): LGHNA, YNFKEQ. In DNA, the CDR3 is TGTGCCAGCAGCCACCGGGTTGGGAATGAGCAGTTCTTC. Translating it yields CASSHRVGNEQFF.